This T cell receptor beta chain was captured in a study of shared clonotypes between healthy human individuals. Study findings and constraints: Generally, naive subsets came out with larger estimated richness than memory subsets.

The CDR3 length is 16 residues. The junction had 7 bases not matched to a gene; V was cut back by 0 bases and J by 4 bases. Looked up from germline, CDR1 is SGHNT and CDR2 is YYREEE (reference sequence). Turning to this clone: Its target is not known.

Sequencing was performed with immunoSEQ multiplex PCR; in TCRdb, only in-frame clones are kept and a portion is missing. The sample has some 240,000 clones, approximately 65% seen once. Sequenced sample: memory CD4+ T cells sorted from blood. As for subset: CD45RA-negative fraction. J is TRBJ2-7 and V is TRBV5-4; 10 bases align to TRBD1. The source of this sequence is a man aged 30 to 45 in good health. The CDR3 protein is CASSLAAGQGYYEQYF. The DNA for the CDR3 is TGTGCCAGCAGCTTGGCAGCGGGACAGGGGTATTACGAGCAGTACTTC.